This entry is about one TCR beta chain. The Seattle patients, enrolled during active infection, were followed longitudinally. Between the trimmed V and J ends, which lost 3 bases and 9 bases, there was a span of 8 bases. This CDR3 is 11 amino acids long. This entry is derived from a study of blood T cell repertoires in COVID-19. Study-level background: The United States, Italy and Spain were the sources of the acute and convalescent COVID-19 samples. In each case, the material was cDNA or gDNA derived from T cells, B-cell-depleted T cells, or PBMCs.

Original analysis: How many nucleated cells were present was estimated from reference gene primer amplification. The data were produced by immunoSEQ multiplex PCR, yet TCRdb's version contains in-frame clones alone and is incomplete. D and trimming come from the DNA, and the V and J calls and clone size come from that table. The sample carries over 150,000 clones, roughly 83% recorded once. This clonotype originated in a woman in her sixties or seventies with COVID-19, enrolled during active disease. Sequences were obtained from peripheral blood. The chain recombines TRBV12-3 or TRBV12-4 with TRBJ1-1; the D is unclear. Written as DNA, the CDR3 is TGTGCCAGCAGTTTTCGGGGAAAAGCTTTCTTT. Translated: CASSFRGKAFF.